The subject of this entry is one TCR beta chain. Its specificity is not known. The PCR used 60 Vbeta and 13 Jbeta primers. Under the authors' procedure: It was a later analysis that counted 75 million to 90 million unique TCR beta chains, of which roughly 11 million were shared. Assay: immunoSEQ multiplex PCR; the TCRdb copy retains only in-frame clones and omits some. Clone size and V and J calls were adopted from that table, with D and trimming inferred from the DNA. This sample carries roughly 70,000 clones, 65% to 70% of them seen once, and the ten largest clones take around 15%. This entry belongs to a study of cytomegalovirus exposure and HLA in healthy donors. Overall study results and limits: Rarity characterized most TCR sequences, yet some public TCRs appeared in many donors. An analysis that was carried out later associated 16,000 or so TCR beta sequences with HLA alleles at 0.05 false discovery rate.

CDR1 is MNHEY and CDR2 is SMNVEV in the germline V gene (reference sequence). V was shortened by 1 base and J by 8 bases, with 11 bases between the two germline ends. This CDR3 comprises 13 residues. The sequenced sample was PBMCs. The receptor's source is a male donor in good health and CMV-seropositive. The V call is TRBV27, the J call TRBJ1-2; TRBD1 might be the D (5 bases). The CDR3: CASSLWGTRGYTF. The CDR3 DNA sequence: TGTGCCAGCAGTTTATGGGGCACGCGGGGCTACACCTTC.